The 23 T cell receptor beta chains below come from one sample, sequenced in a study of shared clonotypes between healthy human individuals. This table comes from immunoSEQ multiplex PCR, and its TCRdb copy is limited to in-frame clones, with some not included. The repertoire holds 300,000 to 400,000 clones, with about 74% as singletons. The sequencing input was memory CD4+ T cells sorted from blood. The subset is: CD45RA-negative fraction. The receptors stem from a man under 40 in good health.

The chain couples TRBV4-2 to TRBJ2-1, with a possible D match to TRBD2 (6 bases). Trimming removed 5 bases at V and 8 bases at J, with 13 bases between. CDR3 length: 13 amino acids. Per the germline V gene, CDR1 is LGHNA and CDR2 is YNFKEQ. This CDR3 is CASSSPSAHEQFF. In DNA, the CDR3 is TGTGCCAGCAGCTCACCTAGCGCCCATGAGCAGTTCTTC.

The chain couples TRBV5-1 to TRBJ1-5; 8 nucleotides match TRBD1. Germline CDR1 SGHRS, CDR2 YFSETQ. This CDR3 comprises 14 residues. V gave up 8 bases and J gave up 1 base; unmatched junction bases: 5. The CDR3 sequence is CASRQGISNQPQHF. The CDR3 DNA reads TGCGCCAGTAGACAGGGGATAAGCAATCAGCCCCAGCATTTT. Full variable domain (missing parts from reference TRBV5-1 and TRBJ1-5): KAGVTQTPRYLIKTRGQQVTLSCSPISGHRSVSWYQQTPGQGLQFLFEYFSETQRNKGNFPGRFSGRQFSNSRSEMNVSTLELGDSALYLCASRQGISNQPQHFGDGTRLSIL.

Here the CDR3 reads CASSSPSMVGTGELFF. CDR3 DNA: TGTGCCAGCAGCTCCCCTAGTATGGTAGGAACCGGGGAGCTGTTTTTT. The V call is TRBV11-2, the J call TRBJ2-2; unclear D gene. There are 16 residues in the CDR3. Germline CDR1 SGHAT, CDR2 FQNNGV. Deletions cut 4 bases from V and 5 bases from J, with 17 bases between. The complete variable domain, with remaining parts taken from reference TRBV11-2 and TRBJ2-2, reads EAGVAQSPRYKIIEKRQSVAFWCNPISGHATLYWYQQILGQGPKLLIQFQNNGVVDDSQLPKDRFSAERLKGVDSTLKIQPAKLEDSAVYLCASSSPSMVGTGELFFGEGSRLTVL.

This clone was counted only a few times. The V and J genes are TRBV5-5 and TRBJ1-5; D not certain. V lost 4 bases and J lost 2, with 13 bases in between. Germline assignment: CDR1 SGHKS and CDR2 YYEKEE (reference sequence). CDR3 length: 15 amino acids. The CDR3 here is CASSPGPLGNQPQHF. As DNA, the CDR3 is TGTGCCAGCAGCCCCGGGCCCCTCGGCAATCAGCCCCAGCATTTT. The full variable domain, its missing parts supplied by reference TRBV5-5 and TRBJ1-5, is DAGVTQSPTHLIKTRGQQVTLRCSPISGHKSVSWYQQVLGQGPQFIFQYYEKEERGRGNFPDRFSARQFPNYSSELNVNALLLGDSALYLCASSPGPLGNQPQHFGDGTRLSIL.

This chain links TRBV7-8 with TRBJ2-7, with 9 bases lining up with TRBD1. The CDR3 is 15 residues long. Germline lookup yields CDR1 SGHVS and CDR2 FQNEAQ. The trim removed 6 bases at V and 3 bases at J, leaving 9 bases unmatched. DNA for the CDR3: TGTGCCAGCAGTTTGAGGACAGGGGCGGACTACGAGCAGTACTTC. Its translation is CASSLRTGADYEQYF.

This clone was seen only a few times. The chain has TRBV2 and TRBJ1-5; D remains unclear. Germline-derived CDR1 and CDR2 are SNHLY and FYNNEI. The ends were cut back, 5 bases at V and 2 bases at J, with 16 bases in the middle. The CDR3 totals 16 residues. The CDR3 nucleotides read TGTGCCAGCAGTCCCCGGAACAGCTATGGCAATCAGCCCCAGCATTTT. Residues: CASSPRNSYGNQPQHF. The full variable domain, rest sourced from reference TRBV2 and TRBJ1-5, is EPEVTQTPSHQVTQMGQEVILRCVPISNHLYFYWYRQILGQKVEFLVSFYNNEISEKSEIFDDQFSVERPDGSNFTLKIRSTKLEDSAMYFCASSPRNSYGNQPQHFGDGTRLSIL.

The chain combines TRBV28 with TRBJ1-5, with D tentatively TRBD1 (5 bases). The V and J ends lost 5 bases and 8 bases respectively, with 19 bases between them. Germline V CDR1 and CDR2: MDHEN, SYDVKM. The CDR3 covers 15 residues. The CDR3 region is CASSPPTGGGKPQHF. The CDR3 coding sequence is TGTGCCAGCAGTCCTCCCACGGGGGGAGGGAAGCCCCAGCATTTT.

J is TRBJ2-7 and V is TRBV2, with D uncertain. The CDR3 contains 13 residues. V lost 6 bases to trimming and J lost 4 bases, with 13 bases between them. From germline, CDR1 is SNHLY and CDR2 FYNNEI. This CDR3 is CASRRQVRYEQYF. The CDR3 DNA follows: TGTGCCAGCAGGCGGCAGGTCCGATACGAGCAGTACTTC.

V is TRBV19 and J is TRBJ2-7; 12 bases map to TRBD2. V gave up 3 bases and J gave up 5 bases; unmatched junction bases: 5. The CDR3 runs 15 residues. Germline V gene data show CDR1 as LNHDA and CDR2 as SQIVND (reference sequence). The CDR3 sequence is CASSMTSGSINEQYF. Here the CDR3 DNA reads TGTGCCAGTAGTATGACTAGCGGGAGTATAAACGAGCAGTACTTC.

V usage is TRBV15 and J usage is TRBJ2-1; 7 nucleotides agree with TRBD2. Germline V gene data show CDR1 as LNHNV and CDR2 as YYDKDF (reference sequence). The CDR3 consists of 15 residues. The trim removed 3 bases at V and 0 bases at J, leaving 2 bases unmatched. CDR3: CATSRGGPSYNEQFF. CDR3 nucleotide sequence: TGTGCCACCAGCAGGGGAGGGCCCTCCTACAATGAGCAGTTCTTC.

The genes are TRBV5-1 and TRBJ2-3; D is unresolved. V was trimmed by 1 base and J by 1 base, leaving 4 bases between them. The germline V gene has CDR1 SGHRS and CDR2 YFSETQ. The CDR3 has 13 amino acids. The CDR3 coding sequence is TGCGCCAGCAGCTTGAGCGGCACAGATACGCAGTATTTT. Protein sequence: CASSLSGTDTQYF.

The rearrangement uses TRBV30 and TRBJ2-4, with D possibly being TRBD1 (6 bases). The germline V gene encodes CDR1 GTSNPN and CDR2 SVGIG (reference sequence). This CDR3 has 17 amino acids. V was trimmed by 1 base and J by 0 bases, leaving 16 bases between them. The CDR3 nucleotides read TGTGCCTGGAGTGACGATAACAGGGACCTAGCCAAAAACATTCAGTACTTC. Its protein product is CAWSDDNRDLAKNIQYF. Full variable domain (rest looked up from reference TRBV30 and TRBJ2-4): SQTIHQWPATLVQPVGSPLSLECTVEGTSNPNLYWYRQAAGRGLQLLFYSVGIGQISSEVPQNLSASRPQDRQFILSSKKLLLSDSGFYLCAWSDDNRDLAKNIQYFGAGTRLSVL.

The chain recombines TRBV9 with TRBJ2-2, with no clear D. The ends were cut back, 0 bases at V and 5 bases at J, with 11 bases in the middle. This CDR3 is built from 15 residues. Germline values: CDR1 SGDLS, CDR2 YYNGEE. In DNA, the CDR3 is TGTGCCAGCAGCGTAGCTGCTAGTGGGACCGGGGAGCTGTTTTTT. The encoded protein is CASSVAASGTGELFF.

The J gene is TRBJ2-7, the V gene TRBV5-1, with D hard to call. CDR3 length: 11 amino acids. Germline lookup yields CDR1 SGHRS and CDR2 YFSETQ. Trimming took 5 bases from V and 5 from J, leaving 8 bases between them. DNA of the CDR3: TGCGCCAGCAGGAGCGCAGACGAGCAGTACTTC. It is translated as CASRSADEQYF.

V usage is TRBV5-1 and J usage is TRBJ2-1; TRBD1 is a possible D gene (5 bases). Germline CDR1 and CDR2: SGHRS and YFSETQ. V lost 3 bases and J 5 bases, leaving 9 bases between the germline ends. The CDR3 extends over 13 amino acids. The CDR3 protein is CASSWGQNNEQFF. The CDR3 coding sequence is TGCGCCAGCAGCTGGGGCCAGAACAATGAGCAGTTCTTC.

The chain is built from TRBV25-1 and TRBJ2-3; D gene ambiguous. Germline-derived CDR1 and CDR2 are MGHDK and SYGVNS. V dropped 7 bases and J dropped 1 base, with 18 bases sitting between them. CDR3 size: 16 residues. The CDR3 DNA follows: TGTGCCAGCACCTCTACCGAACTCACCGGCACAGATACGCAGTATTTT. It encodes CASTSTELTGTDTQYF.

The CDR3 DNA reads TGTGCCAGCAGCGCTGACAGGACAGGCACAGATACGCAGTATTTT. Its protein product is CASSADRTGTDTQYF. The rearrangement uses TRBV2 and TRBJ2-3, with D maybe TRBD1 (6 bases). Germline V gives CDR1 SNHLY, CDR2 FYNNEI. The germline V and J ends were trimmed by 6 bases and 1 base, with 14 bases remaining between them. The CDR3 length is 15 residues.

The chain joins TRBV25-1 to TRBJ2-1; 12 nucleotides line up with TRBD2. Germline-derived CDR1 and CDR2 are MGHDK and SYGVNS. Unmatched junction bases numbered 7, after V lost 3 bases and J lost 13 bases. This CDR3 has 14 residues. CDR3: CASSDLAGGPLQFF. In nucleotides, the CDR3 is TGTGCCAGCAGTGATCTAGCGGGAGGGCCCCTCCAGTTCTTC.

The rearrangement uses TRBV28 and TRBJ2-2; a possible D gene is TRBD2 (5 bases). The CDR3 has 17 amino acids. Germline V gene sequence: CDR1 MDHEN, CDR2 SYDVKM. The ends were cut back, 3 bases at V and 0 bases at J, with 14 bases in the middle. CDR3 sequence: CASSFAGVSANTGELFF. DNA of the CDR3: TGTGCCAGCAGTTTCGCCGGGGTGTCCGCGAACACCGGGGAGCTGTTTTTT.

CDR3 nucleotide sequence: TGTGCCAGCAGCTTAACCGCCGGACGGAGCTACGAGCAGTACTTC. Encoded protein: CASSLTAGRSYEQYF. This sequence joins TRBV7-3 and TRBJ2-7; D remains unclear. CDR3 length equals 15 residues. Trimming shortened V by 0 bases and J by 3 bases, and 12 bases separated the two germline ends. Germline loops: CDR1 SGHTA, CDR2 FQGTGA.

V usage is TRBV5-4 and J usage is TRBJ1-2, with TRBD1 as a possible D gene (5 bases). Trimming removed 9 bases from V and 2 bases from J, with 20 bases in between. The CDR3 is made up of 15 amino acids. CDR1 SGHNT and CDR2 YYREEE come from the germline V gene (reference sequence). CDR3 loop: CATLQPSGTNYGYTF. The CDR3 region has the DNA TGTGCCACGCTCCAACCCTCGGGGACCAACTATGGCTACACCTTC.

V usage is TRBV2 and J usage is TRBJ2-7; D unresolved. V was clipped by 2 bases and J by 5 bases, with 4 bases between them. The CDR3 consists of 11 residues. CDR1 is SNHLY and CDR2 is FYNNEI in the germline V gene. CDR3 nucleotide sequence: TGTGCCAGCAGTGAATATAACGAGCAGTACTTC. Translating gives CASSEYNEQYF.

The chain couples TRBV2 to TRBJ2-7; the D gene is possibly TRBD1 (6 bases). Trimming shortened V by 5 bases and J by 0 bases, and 11 bases separated the two germline ends. CDR3 size: 14 residues. From germline, CDR1 is SNHLY and CDR2 FYNNEI. The CDR3 is CASSRDIGSYEQYF. Written as DNA, the CDR3 is TGTGCCAGCAGTCGGGACATAGGCTCCTACGAGCAGTACTTC.